This T cell receptor (beta chain) was sequenced during a study of graft-versus-host responses after intestinal transplantation. Whole-study findings and limits: Peak levels of circulating GvH clones tracked with early post-transplant HvG declines.

The authors combined around 200,000 CFSE-labeled responder cells with around 200,000 irradiated, violet-dye-labeled stimulator cells in plates. The responders that had proliferated, CFSE-low CD3+CD4+ and CD3+CD8+ cells, were sorted after the reaction. Sequenced by immunoSEQ multiplex PCR; TCRdb stores in-frame clones only, minus some. The table lists more than 13,000 clones, roughly a third of them singletons, with roughly 2.3% in the top ten. CDR3 length: 14 amino acids. Trimming cost V 4 bases and J 5 bases; bases outside gene matches: 8. CDR1 is SGHNT, CDR2 YENEEA, per germline. This specimen was alloreactive CD8+ T cells from a mixed lymphocyte reaction culture, taken before intestinal transplant. The subset: CFSE-low proliferating T cells sorted from roughly six-day pre-transplant mixed lymphocyte reaction (GvH or HvG direction). The receptor was isolated from a human patient who received an intestinal transplant. The chain recombines TRBV11-3 with TRBJ2-7, with 7 bases identical to TRBD1. This chain's CDR3 is CASSSPGTEDEQYF. In DNA, the CDR3 is TGTGCCAGCAGCTCCCCCGGGACAGAGGACGAGCAGTACTTC.